Each of the 3 T cell receptor beta chains below was sequenced from the same sample in a study of PD-L1 blockade in urothelial cancer. Generated by immunoSEQ multiplex PCR, the TCRdb table keeps only in-frame clones and is missing some. The sample gives tens of thousands of clones, roughly nine tenths of which show up once; approximately 7.9% is in the top ten. As for time point: peripheral blood 6 weeks after treatment start. Sequencing was performed on PBMCs, taken around atezolizumab (anti-PD-L1) treatment. These receptors all stem from an older man with urothelial cancer.

This clone appeared a single time. The rearrangement links TRBV6-5 to TRBJ1-2, with unresolved D. The CDR3 sequence is 15 residues long. The germline V gene has CDR1 MNHEY and CDR2 SVGAGI. V gave up 0 bases and J gave up 4 bases, with 12 bases separating them. CDR3 bases: TGTGCCAGCAGTTACTCGATCGGGGAACCCTATGGCTACACCTTC. Protein: CASSYSIGEPYGYTF.

The rearrangement uses TRBV7-6 and TRBJ2-1; possibly TRBD2 for D (6 bases). Germline values: CDR1 SGHVS, CDR2 FNYEAQ. Trimming took 0 bases from V and 6 from J, leaving 12 bases between them. The CDR3 is 15 residues long. The CDR3 sequence is CASSLALVGGNEQFF. As DNA, the CDR3 is TGTGCCAGCAGCTTAGCGCTGGTCGGGGGCAATGAGCAGTTCTTC.

This sequence joins TRBV15 and TRBJ1-1; 9 nucleotides match TRBD1. Germline CDR1 and CDR2: LNHNV and YYDKDF (reference sequence). The V segment lost 5 bases and the J segment 3 bases; nucleotides outside the gene matches: 4. CDR3 size: 14 residues. As DNA, the CDR3 is TGTGCCACCAGCGAAAGGACAGGGGACACTGAAGCTTTCTTT. Translating gives CATSERTGDTEAFF.